This record looks at one T cell receptor beta chain sequence and its context. No antigen is known for it. No much larger clone exists at a distance of one base, and base qualities are not known. Relative to germline, V is 4 bases shorter and J is 4 bases shorter, with 16 bases between their ends. Its CDR3 holds 16 amino acids, cysteine through phenylalanine. Only CDR3 DNA remains: 48 bases, in frame from the first base. The germline V gene supplies CDR1 LGHNA and CDR2 YSLEER. Using the deep immunoSEQ assay, TCR CDR3 regions were amplified from genomic DNA by multiplex PCR. Genomic DNA extracted from each cell subset was distributed evenly over all wells of several immunoSEQ 96-well plates, and each plate served as one replicate. For sorted subsets, 150 to 250 ng genomic DNA, equal to 25,000 to 35,000 T cell genomes, was loaded into each replicate PCR. Purified libraries were measured with a Qubit 3.0 fluorometer, size-checked on a Bioanalyzer 2100, and measured again with the KAPA Library Quantification kit. Every immunoSEQ 96-well plate was sequenced on a separate single-read 150-cycle Illumina NextSeq 550 flow cell. The source study handled its data this way. Because the immunoSEQ output held only junctional sequences and lacked quality scores, the filtering could not match the filtering applied to full-length reads. To assign V/J genes and CDR3, sequences were annotated using PyIR, a Python wrapper for IgBLAST v1.9, with IMGT germline references. Any read was removed if the V/J assignment was weak (E-value above 1e-6), the CDR3 was missing, or the read contained stop codons, out-of-frame junctions, or ambiguous translated residues. V3J clonotypes were defined as sequences sharing an identical inferred V gene, J gene, and CDR3 amino acid sequence. The percentage overlap between two repertoires was calculated by dividing the number of shared unique clonotypes by the size of the smaller repertoire. RTK rarefaction, the Chao1 estimator, and Recon v2.1 estimates of unobserved clonotypes were used to assess repertoire richness. Generation probabilities were computed with OLGA for all TCRbeta clonotypes obtained by the gDNA method from a handful of donors. Held by TCRdb, this immuneACCESS table contains in-frame sequences only and omits some clones. Under half of the omission traces to an unresolved V gene where checked; the cause of the rest is unknown. V, J and clone size were drawn from that table, and D and trimming were deduced from the DNA. The sample profile shows 2 million to 2.5 million clones; more than 90% of them were found once. The ten largest account for roughly 0.13% of the sample.

This entry belongs to a study of shared clonotypes between healthy human individuals (dated by TCRdb to the early 2020s). As for the study more broadly: The cohort included a few men and a couple of women between 18 and 49 years of age. Libraries were prepared and TCR repertoires were sequenced by different laboratories using diverse techniques, in order to increase sequencing depth and limit assay-specific biases. For each donor, three plates each were used for CD4 naive and CD4 memory, two plates were used for CD8 naive, and one plate was used for CD8 memory. Blood TCR repertoires of about five healthy adults were deeply sequenced to estimate repertoire size and the extent of clonotype sharing between individuals. Leukapheresis yielded between about 0.8 and 8.9 billion PBMCs per donor.

The donors were healthy, HIV-negative adults with no recently reported acute infections or vaccinations. Every donor was a Caucasian adult residing in Nashville, Tennessee, USA. CD4+ T cells were enriched by magnetic negative selection; naive cells were then positively selected on CD45RA, and the negative fraction formed the memory subset. Blood was obtained by leukapheresis, after which PBMCs were separated by Ficoll-Histopaque density gradient centrifugation and cryopreserved in liquid nitrogen vapor phase. Analytical flow cytometry was used to check the purity and quantity of every magnetically sorted T cell population. Genomic DNA was isolated from every sorted fraction and measured by UV absorbance on a Nanodrop 2000c. Study-wide findings and limitations: Sampling was limited to blood, and TCR repertoires in tissue likely differ from TCR repertoires in blood. Compared with non-shared clonotypes, the clonotypes found in all four sorted-subset donors had higher generation probabilities. Even with the large sequencing depth, rarefaction of the sorted-subset datasets indicated that sequencing was incomplete. Across a few donors, approximately 4.6% of naive CD4, roughly 3.4% of naive CD8, 2% to 2.5% of memory CD4, and under 0.45% of memory CD8 clonotypes were shared. Pairwise subsampling indicated that sequencing depth was expected to affect the degree of clonotype sharing among donors. Naive subsets generally had larger estimated clonotype richness than memory subsets did. Because the study included only a small number of donors, the genetic and exposure-history diversity represented was limited.

The TCR sequence derives from a man aged 18 to 29 in good health. Specimen: naive CD4+ T cells sorted from blood. According to the study, the label for this sample's cell subset or site signals: CD45RA+ positively selected. The rearranged chain carries TRBV4-3 and TRBJ2-2; possibly the D gene is TRBD2, per 5 matching bases. The CDR3 protein is CASSRELTGATGELFF. The sequenced DNA is TGCGCCAGCAGCCGGGAGTTGACTGGAGCCACCGGGGAGCTGTTTTTT.